One and the same sample provided the 15 T cell receptor beta chains below, sequenced in a study of vaccination and CD4 T cells after COVID-19. Treatment here: roughly ten-day PBMC culture with coronavirus spike peptide pools or control peptides (ViraFEST assay). Sequenced with the Oncomine TCR Beta short-read assay was DNA taken from cultured CD4+ T cells. One entry per CDR3 protein, called by TCRdb with MiXCR from the PCR reads. The sample has 12,000 to 15,000 distinct CDR3 sequences, about 30% seen once. These receptors have no known antigen. Input material: cultured CD4+ T cells from blood. These TCRs come from a human donor with COVID-19.

V and J are TRBV7-9 and TRBJ1-2; 7 bases line up with TRBD1. The J segment lost 4 bases and the V segment lost 1 base, leaving 6 bases of the junction unmatched. The germline V gene encodes CDR1 SEHNR and CDR2 FQNEAQ (reference sequence). The CDR3 spans 15 residues. The CDR3 here is CASSLVPGGGYGYTF. In DNA, the CDR3 is TGTGCCAGCAGCTTAGTCCCAGGGGGTGGCTATGGCTACACCTTC.

The CDR3 loop reads CASSTGLAGGQYF. The CDR3 DNA reads TGTGCCAGTAGTACCGGGCTAGCGGGGGGCCAGTACTTC. V and J are TRBV19 and TRBJ2-5; 11 nucleotides align to TRBD2. The trim removed 4 bases at V and 10 bases at J, leaving 5 bases unmatched. CDR1 and CDR2 from the germline V gene are LNHDA and SQIVND (reference sequence). The CDR3 totals 13 residues.

This clonotype occurred a few times. This sequence joins TRBV20-1 and TRBJ1-5, with a possible D match to TRBD1 (5 bases). This CDR3 region has 14 residues. V dropped 5 bases and J dropped 4 bases, with 15 bases sitting between them. Germline CDR1 reads DFQATT; CDR2 reads SNEGSKA (reference sequence). This CDR3 reads CSAPGGAVNQPQHF. The CDR3 DNA reads TGCAGTGCTCCCGGCGGGGCGGTGAATCAGCCCCAGCATTTT.

This clonotype was found a few times. The CDR3 sequence is CAWSVSRNTIYF. Written as DNA, the CDR3 is TGTGCCTGGAGTGTCAGCCGAAACACCATATATTTT. The V gene is TRBV30, the J gene TRBJ1-3; D remains ambiguous. V shed 0 bases and J shed 5 bases, with 5 bases lying between them. This CDR3 contains 12 residues. The germline V gene has CDR1 GTSNPN and CDR2 SVGIG (reference sequence). Drawing the rest from reference TRBV30 and TRBJ1-3, the complete variable domain is SQTIHQWPATLVQPVGSPLSLECTVEGTSNPNLYWYRQAAGRGLQLLFYSVGIGQISSEVPQNLSASRPQDRQFILSSKKLLLSDSGFYLCAWSVSRNTIYFGEGSWLTVV.

The V gene is TRBV6-5, the J gene TRBJ1-5, with unresolved D. CDR1 is MNHEY and CDR2 is SVGAGI in the germline V gene. The CDR3 consists of 15 residues. Trimming took off 0 bases at V and 3 bases at J, with 9 bases between the two ends. Here the CDR3 reads CASSYSTPNNQPQHF. DNA for the CDR3: TGTGCCAGCAGTTACTCGACACCCAACAATCAGCCCCAGCATTTT.

The chain uses TRBV30 and TRBJ1-2, with D uncertain. The CDR3 has 17 residues. Trimming stripped 3 bases from V and 4 bases from J, with 24 bases between. Germline V gene sequence: CDR1 GTSNPN, CDR2 SVGIG (reference sequence). The CDR3 is CAWSSLAAQVTLYGYTF. CDR3 DNA sequence: TGTGCCTGGAGCTCACTCGCGGCGCAGGTAACTCTCTATGGCTACACCTTC.

This clonotype was counted between two and nine times. This chain joins TRBV5-1 and TRBJ1-2, with D tentatively TRBD1 (6 bases). The CDR3 sequence is 13 residues long. Germline CDR1 reads SGHRS; CDR2 reads YFSETQ. V was clipped by 3 bases and J by 8 bases, with 14 bases between them. This chain's CDR3 is CASSSAGAGGYTF. The CDR3, as DNA: TGCGCCAGCAGCTCGGCGGGGGCGGGCGGCTACACCTTC. Looking up the rest from reference TRBV5-1 and TRBJ1-2 gives the full variable domain: KAGVTQTPRYLIKTRGQQVTLSCSPISGHRSVSWYQQTPGQGLQFLFEYFSETQRNKGNFPGRFSGRQFSNSRSEMNVSTLELGDSALYLCASSSAGAGGYTFGSGTRLTVV.

This rearrangement joins TRBV5-4 to TRBJ2-3; D is unclear. The CDR3 covers 15 residues. The germline gives CDR1 SGHNT, CDR2 YYREEE (reference sequence). V was clipped by 3 bases and J by 0 bases, with 11 bases between them. The CDR3 bases are TGTGCCAGCAGCTCCCTGTCCGTCAGCACAGATACGCAGTATTTT. Its protein product is CASSSLSVSTDTQYF.

This clonotype was seen a few times. V is TRBV18 and J is TRBJ1-5, with D possibly matching TRBD1 (6 bases). V shed 6 bases and J shed 12 bases, with 15 bases lying between them. Germline CDR1 reads KGHSH; CDR2 reads LQKENI. This CDR3 has 12 amino acids. DNA of the CDR3: TGTGCCAGCTCCTTTAAGGGGGACATCCAGCATTTT. It specifies CASSFKGDIQHF.

This clonotype has a handful of counts. The J gene is TRBJ1-5, the V gene TRBV19, with a weak D call TRBD1 (6 bases). CDR1 LNHDA and CDR2 SQIVND come from the germline V gene (reference sequence). This CDR3 is 15 amino acids long. The ends were cut back, 6 bases at V and 4 bases at J, with 16 bases in the middle. The CDR3 protein is CASRARRGPNQPQHF. For the CDR3, the DNA is TGTGCCAGTAGGGCTCGCAGGGGCCCTAATCAGCCCCAGCATTTT.

In this sample, this clonotype turned up a few times. The V and J genes are TRBV20-1 and TRBJ2-1; 9 bases are shared with TRBD2. With 1 base clipped from V and 9 bases from J, the junction kept 4 bases outside the gene matches. Germline CDR1 and CDR2: DFQATT and SNEGSKA (reference sequence). There are 13 residues in the CDR3. CDR3 residues: CSARGGGAGEQFF. The CDR3 DNA sequence: TGCAGTGCTAGAGGCGGGGGGGCGGGTGAGCAGTTCTTC.

The chain is built from TRBV6-1 and TRBJ1-2; the D gene is possibly TRBD1 (6 bases). Germline V gives CDR1 MNHNS, CDR2 SASEGT. The CDR3 runs 13 residues. Trimming cost V 6 bases and J 2 bases, with 10 bases left between them. This CDR3 is CASRDTGNYGYTF. As DNA, the CDR3 is TGTGCCAGCAGGGATACAGGGAACTATGGCTACACCTTC.

This chain links TRBV19 with TRBJ1-5; D is ambiguous. Germline lookup yields CDR1 LNHDA and CDR2 SQIVND (reference sequence). The CDR3 length is 15 residues. The ends were cut back, 0 bases at V and 1 base at J, with 7 bases in the middle. This CDR3 is CASSIDSPSNQPQHF. In DNA, the CDR3 is TGTGCCAGTAGTATAGACAGCCCCAGCAATCAGCCCCAGCATTTT.

This clonotype has only a few counts. The chain is built from TRBV5-1 and TRBJ2-7; the match to TRBD1 covers 8 bases. Germline values: CDR1 SGHRS, CDR2 YFSETQ. CDR3 size: 14 residues. The J segment lost 2 bases and the V segment lost 1 base, leaving 2 bases of the junction unmatched. CDR3 in amino acids: CASSLTGQAYEQYF. The CDR3 DNA follows: TGCGCCAGCAGCTTGACGGGACAGGCCTACGAGCAGTACTTC.

The V call is TRBV27, the J call TRBJ2-7, with D perhaps TRBD1 or TRBD2 (5 bases each). The CDR3 has 16 amino acids. CDR1 and CDR2 (germline): MNHEY, SMNVEV (reference sequence). V dropped 7 bases and J dropped 2 bases, with 21 bases sitting between them. The CDR3 DNA sequence: TGTGCCAGCACCAATACGGTGCAGGGAGTTCCCTACGAGCAGTACTTC. Its translation is CASTNTVQGVPYEQYF.